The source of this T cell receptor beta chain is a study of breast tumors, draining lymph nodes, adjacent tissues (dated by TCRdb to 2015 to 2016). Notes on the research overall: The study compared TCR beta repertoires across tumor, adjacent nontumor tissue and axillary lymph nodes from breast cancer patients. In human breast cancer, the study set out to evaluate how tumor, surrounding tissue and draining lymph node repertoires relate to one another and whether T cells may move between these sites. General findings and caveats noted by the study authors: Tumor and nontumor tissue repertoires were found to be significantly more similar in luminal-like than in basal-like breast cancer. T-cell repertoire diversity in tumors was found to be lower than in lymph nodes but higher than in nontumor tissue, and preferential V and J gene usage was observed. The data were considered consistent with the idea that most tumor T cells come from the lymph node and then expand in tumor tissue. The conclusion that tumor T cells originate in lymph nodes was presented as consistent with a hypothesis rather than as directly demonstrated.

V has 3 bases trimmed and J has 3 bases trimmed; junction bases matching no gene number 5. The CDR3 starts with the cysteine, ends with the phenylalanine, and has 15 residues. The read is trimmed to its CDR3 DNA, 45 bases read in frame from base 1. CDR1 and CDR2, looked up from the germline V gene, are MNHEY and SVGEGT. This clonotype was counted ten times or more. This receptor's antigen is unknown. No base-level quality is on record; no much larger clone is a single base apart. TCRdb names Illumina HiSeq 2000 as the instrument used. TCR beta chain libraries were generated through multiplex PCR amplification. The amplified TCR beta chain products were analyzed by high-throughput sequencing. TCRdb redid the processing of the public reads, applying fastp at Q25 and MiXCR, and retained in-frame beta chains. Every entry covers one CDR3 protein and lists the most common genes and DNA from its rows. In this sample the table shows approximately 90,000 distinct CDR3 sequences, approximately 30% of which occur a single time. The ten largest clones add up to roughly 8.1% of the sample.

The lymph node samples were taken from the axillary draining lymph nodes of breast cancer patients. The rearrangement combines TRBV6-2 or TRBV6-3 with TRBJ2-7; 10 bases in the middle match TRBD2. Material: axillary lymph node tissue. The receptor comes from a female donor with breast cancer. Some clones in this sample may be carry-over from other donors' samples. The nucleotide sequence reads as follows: TGTGCCAGCAGTTATACTGTAGCGGGAGGCTACGAGCAGTACTTC. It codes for CASSYTVAGGYEQYF.